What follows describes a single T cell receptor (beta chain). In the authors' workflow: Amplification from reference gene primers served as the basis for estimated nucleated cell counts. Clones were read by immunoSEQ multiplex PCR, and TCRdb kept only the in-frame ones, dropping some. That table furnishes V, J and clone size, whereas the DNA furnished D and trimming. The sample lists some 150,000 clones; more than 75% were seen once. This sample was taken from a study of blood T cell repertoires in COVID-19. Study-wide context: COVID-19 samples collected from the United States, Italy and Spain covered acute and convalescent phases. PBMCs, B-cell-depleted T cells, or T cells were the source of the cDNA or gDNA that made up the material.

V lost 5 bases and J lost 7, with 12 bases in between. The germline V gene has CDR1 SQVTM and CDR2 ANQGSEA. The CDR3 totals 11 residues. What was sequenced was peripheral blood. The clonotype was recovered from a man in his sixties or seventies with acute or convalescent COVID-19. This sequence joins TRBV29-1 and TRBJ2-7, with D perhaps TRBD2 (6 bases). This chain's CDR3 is CSVSLAGEQYF. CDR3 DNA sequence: TGCAGCGTTTCGCTTGCGGGGGAGCAGTACTTC.